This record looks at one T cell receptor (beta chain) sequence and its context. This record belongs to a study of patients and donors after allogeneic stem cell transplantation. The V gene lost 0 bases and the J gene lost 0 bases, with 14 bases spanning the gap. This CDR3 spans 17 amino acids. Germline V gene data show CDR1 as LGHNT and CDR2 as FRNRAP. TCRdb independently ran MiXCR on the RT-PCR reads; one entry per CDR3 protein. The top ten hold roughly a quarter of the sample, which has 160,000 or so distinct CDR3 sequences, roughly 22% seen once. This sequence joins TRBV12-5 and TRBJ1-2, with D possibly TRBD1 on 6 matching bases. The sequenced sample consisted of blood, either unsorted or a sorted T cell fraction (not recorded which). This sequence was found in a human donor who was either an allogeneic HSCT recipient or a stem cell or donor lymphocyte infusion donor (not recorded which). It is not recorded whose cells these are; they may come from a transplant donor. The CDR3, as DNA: TGTGCTAGTGGTTTGGTCGATAAGGGGGGCTCTAACTATGGCTACACCTTC. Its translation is CASGLVDKGGSNYGYTF. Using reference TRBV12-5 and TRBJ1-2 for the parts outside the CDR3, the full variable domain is DARVTQTPRHKVTEMGQEVTMRCQPILGHNTVFWYRQTMMQGLELLAYFRNRAPLDDSGMPKDRFSAEMPDATLATLKIQPSEPRDSAVYFCASGLVDKGGSNYGYTFGSGTRLTVV.